A selection of T cell receptor beta chains follows, all from one sample in a study of blood T cell repertoires in COVID-19. The assay was immunoSEQ multiplex PCR, and TCRdb's table has in-frame clones only and misses some. In the table there are 85,000 to 90,000 clones, nearly 90% of which are singletons. The sequenced material came from peripheral blood. These receptors all stem from a woman aged 80 or over with active COVID-19. CDR3s include the opening cysteine and the closing phenylalanine or tryptophan. The D gene is left open where the match is weak. Clone size, where shown, is once, few, many, or a class for clones that have expanded.

V gene	J gene	D gene	clone size	CDR3 DNA	CDR3 protein
TRBV5-4	TRBJ1-2	TRBD1	NA	TGTGCCAGCAGCTTGGCGGACAGGAATCGCTACACCTTC	CASSLADRNRYTF
TRBV18	TRBJ2-3	TRBD1	NA	TGTGCCAGCTCACCAGGAGACAGGGGAGTGACAGATACGCAGTATTTT	CASSPGDRGVTDTQYF
TRBV28	TRBJ1-3	NA	NA	TGTGCCAGCAGTATTCCGGGGGTCTCTGGAAACACCATATATTTT	CASSIPGVSGNTIYF
TRBV28	TRBJ2-4	TRBD2	NA	TGTGCCAGCAGCGCGCCGGGACTAGCGAACAAAAACATTCAGTACTTC	CASSAPGLANKNIQYF
TRBV29-1	TRBJ2-3	NA	NA	TGCAGCGTGACGGAGGGGAGATGGACAGATACGCAGTATTTT	CSVTEGRWTDTQYF
TRBV27	TRBJ2-5	NA	NA	TGTGCCAGCAGCCCACAGTACCAAGAGACCCAGTACTTC	CASSPQYQETQYF
TRBV2	TRBJ1-5	NA	NA	TGTGCCAGCAGTGAACCTTCCGGGGATCAGCCCCAGCATTTT	CASSEPSGDQPQHF
TRBV2	TRBJ2-1	TRBD2	NA	TGTGCCAGCAGTTGGGAGGGCGCAAGGGCGGCAGATGAGCAGTTCTTC	CASSWEGARAADEQFF
TRBV15	TRBJ2-6	TRBD2	once	TGTGCCACCAGCCAATACCCAGGACTAGCGGGAGAACCTGGGGCCAACGTCCTGACTTTC	CATSQYPGLAGEPGANVLTF
TRBV19	TRBJ2-2	NA	NA	TGTGCCAGTAGTAAACGGACAGAACCCAACACCGGGGAGCTGTTTTTT	CASSKRTEPNTGELFF
TRBV11-2	TRBJ1-3	NA	NA	TGTGCCAGCAGCTTACAGGGTCTGGAAGGAAACACCATATATTTT	CASSLQGLEGNTIYF
TRBV6-2/TRBV6-3	TRBJ2-1	TRBD2	NA	TGTGCCAGCAGTTACAGACTAGCGGGGGCAAGCGAGCAGTTCTTC	CASSYRLAGASEQFF
TRBV28	TRBJ1-2	NA	once	TGTGCCAGCAGTTTAAGAGATTATGGCTACACCTTC	CASSLRDYGYTF
TRBV21-1	TRBJ2-7	NA	NA	TGTGCCAGCAGCGCCCAGTTTGGGACTACCCACGAGCAGTACTTC	CASSAQFGTTHEQYF
TRBV15	TRBJ2-1	NA	NA	TGTGCCACCAGCAGAGATTCCATTCTCGAGGATGAGCAGTTCTTC	CATSRDSILEDEQFF
TRBV28	TRBJ2-7	TRBD2	NA	TGTGCCAGCAGCTTTAGCGGGAGGGCCCAATGGGAGCAGTACTTC	CASSFSGRAQWEQYF
TRBV7-3	TRBJ2-1	NA	NA	TGTGCCAGCAGCTACACAGCGGGTAAGGGTGAGCAGTTCTTC	CASSYTAGKGEQFF
TRBV24-1	TRBJ2-5	NA	NA	TGTGCCACCAGTGAGGGGCGGACACGGGAGACCCAGTACTTC	CATSEGRTRETQYF
TRBV4-1	TRBJ2-5	TRBD1	NA	TGCGCCAGCAGCCAAGGATTCCTGATTCAGGGGGCTGAGACCCAGTACTTC	CASSQGFLIQGAETQYF
TRBV19	TRBJ2-5	NA	NA	TGTGCCAGTAGCCACAGGGCGGAAGGGGAGACCCAGTACTTC	CASSHRAEGETQYF
TRBV27	TRBJ2-7	NA	few	TGTGCCAGCAGTCCCAGTGGGACAAACTCCTACGAGCAGTACTTC	CASSPSGTNSYEQYF
TRBV7-8	TRBJ2-5	NA	NA	TGTGCCAGCAGCTTCGGGTACCAAGAGACCCAGTACTTC	CASSFGYQETQYF
TRBV2	TRBJ2-5	NA	NA	TGTGCCAGCAGTGTATACGGGAGCGGGGAGACCCAGTACTTC	CASSVYGSGETQYF
TRBV4-1	TRBJ2-3	NA	NA	TGCGCCAGCAGCCTACCGGGACTTCCAAAGGATACGCAGTATTTT	CASSLPGLPKDTQYF
TRBV29-1	TRBJ2-1	NA	once	TGCAGCGTCGCGGGGGGCCCGGGACAGGGCTACAATGAGCAGTTCTTC	CSVAGGPGQGYNEQFF
TRBV27	TRBJ1-2	NA	NA	TGTGCCAGCAGTTCCCTCGGTGACAGACTGTACCCCCGGTATGGCTACACCTTC	CASSSLGDRLYPRYGYTF
TRBV18	TRBJ1-2	TRBD1	NA	TGTGCCAGCTCACCCCAGGGGGCGCTCGGGTCGGAAGGCTACACCTTC	CASSPQGALGSEGYTF
TRBV4-3	TRBJ2-5	TRBD2	once	TGCGCCAGCAGCCAACGACTAGCCGAAGAGACCCAGTACTTC	CASSQRLAEETQYF
TRBV6-6	TRBJ2-7	TRBD1	NA	TGTGCCAGCACCAAGACAGGGACCTACGAGCAGTACTTC	CASTKTGTYEQYF
TRBV23-1	TRBJ1-2	TRBD1	NA	TGCGCCAGCAGTCGACCGGACAGGGGGTTTGGCTACACCTTC	CASSRPDRGFGYTF
TRBV5-4	TRBJ2-3	NA	once	TGTGCCAGCAGCCAAACAGGGACAGATACGCAGTATTTT	CASSQTGTDTQYF
TRBV6-6	TRBJ2-7	TRBD2	NA	TGTGCCAGCACCACGACTAGCGTCTCCTACGAGCAGTACTTC	CASTTTSVSYEQYF
TRBV30	TRBJ2-7	NA	NA	TGTGCCTGGGGAAATCTAGAGCAGTACTTC	CAWGNLEQYF
TRBV11-3	TRBJ2-3	NA	NA	TGTGCCAGCAGTGGGGGCGATACGCAGTATTTT	CASSGGDTQYF
TRBV2	TRBJ2-1	NA	NA	TGTGCCAGCAAGTCAGGTAGCGGAGACAATGAGCAGTTCTTC	CASKSGSGDNEQFF
TRBV7-8	TRBJ2-1	NA	NA	TGTGCCAGCAGCTTCCGGGAGTCGGGTGAGCAGTTCTTC	CASSFRESGEQFF
TRBV19	TRBJ1-6	TRBD1	once	TGTGCCAGTAGTATGGGAGGTACAGGGGCTTCTTCACCCCTCCACTTT	CASSMGGTGASSPLHF
TRBV7-2	TRBJ2-3	TRBD2	NA	TGTGCCAGCAGCCTAGCGGGCACTAGCACAGATACGCAGTATTTT	CASSLAGTSTDTQYF
TRBV19	TRBJ2-1	NA	once	TGTGCCAGTAGTATACTTAGCCAATCCAATGAGCAGTTCTTC	CASSILSQSNEQFF
TRBV7-9	TRBJ2-3	NA	NA	TGTGCCAGCAGCCTAGGCCGGGATACGCAGTATTTT	CASSLGRDTQYF
TRBV5-1	TRBJ2-7	NA	NA	TGCGCCAGCAGCTTGGAGGGGGATCCCCACGAGCAGTACTTC	CASSLEGDPHEQYF
TRBV13	TRBJ2-7	TRBD2	NA	TGTGCCAGCAGCCAGAGGGCTAGCGGCGAGCAGTACTTC	CASSQRASGEQYF
TRBV11-2	TRBJ2-7	TRBD1	NA	TGTGCCAGCAGCTTAGGGGGGACAGTAGGCTCCTACGAGCAGTACTTC	CASSLGGTVGSYEQYF
TRBV6-2/TRBV6-3	TRBJ2-5	TRBD2	once	TGTGCCAGCAGTAGGGGACTAGCTAATAAGATTGAGACCCAGTACTTC	CASSRGLANKIETQYF
TRBV23-1	TRBJ1-1	NA	NA	TGCGCCAGCAGTCAGAGACACCCCTATGAAGCTTTCTTT	CASSQRHPYEAFF